Each of the 26 T cell receptor beta chains below was sequenced from the same sample in a study of blood T cell repertoires in COVID-19. Libraries were prepared by immunoSEQ multiplex PCR; TCRdb keeps only in-frame clonotypes and omits some of them. Found here are fewer than 300,000 clones, roughly 86% of them singletons; the top ten hold around 9.1%. Sequencing was carried out using peripheral blood. The receptors shown here come from a man aged 40-50 years who had recovered from COVID-19.

The V gene is TRBV7-2, the J gene TRBJ2-7; maybe TRBD2 (6 bases). Trimming took off 4 bases at V and 7 bases at J, with 20 bases between the two ends. The CDR3 is 15 residues long. CDR1 and CDR2 from the germline V gene are SGHTA and FQGNSA. The chain's CDR3 is CASSWGVRGTDEQYF. CDR3 nucleotide sequence: TGTGCCAGCAGCTGGGGCGTCCGGGGGACGGATGAGCAGTACTTC.

This chain uses TRBV18 with TRBJ1-1, with 7 bases lining up with TRBD1. From germline, CDR1 is KGHSH and CDR2 LQKENI. The CDR3 is 16 amino acids. With 3 bases clipped from V and 9 bases from J, the junction kept 16 bases outside the gene matches. CDR3 DNA: TGTGCCAGCTCACCTGGACAGGCGTCTAAGGGAGGTAAAGCTTTCTTT. Translated, it gives CASSPGQASKGGKAFF.

V is TRBV2 and J is TRBJ2-7; 9 bases map to TRBD1. The CDR3 totals 15 residues. Trimming at V came to 8 bases and at J to 2 bases, leaving 10 bases not matched to a gene. In germline, CDR1 is SNHLY, CDR2 FYNNEI. DNA of the CDR3: TGTGCCAGCGGGGACAGGGAGGCGGGTACCTACGAGCAGTACTTC. Translating gives CASGDREAGTYEQYF.

The rearrangement uses TRBV7-2 and TRBJ2-3; 13 nucleotides line up with TRBD2. This CDR3 comprises 17 residues. The germline gives CDR1 SGHTA, CDR2 FQGNSA. V dropped 5 bases and J dropped 5; count of bases not matched to a gene: 10. CDR3 DNA: TGTGCCAGCAGCCTTCGACTAGCGGGAGGATGGGGAGATACGCAGTATTTT. Amino acid sequence: CASSLRLAGGWGDTQYF.

The V call is TRBV9, the J call TRBJ2-3; TRBD2 aligns across 10 bases. V lost 0 bases to trimming and J lost 12 bases; unmatched junction nucleotides: 4. CDR1 and CDR2 (germline): SGDLS, YYNGEE. The CDR3 runs to 13 residues. Here the CDR3 DNA reads TGTGCCAGCAGCGTAGTAGCGGGGGGCCCCCAGTATTTT. Its protein is CASSVVAGGPQYF.

This rearrangement joins TRBV7-6 to TRBJ2-5, with D perhaps matching TRBD1 (5 bases). The CDR3 runs 17 residues. The V gene lost 2 bases and the J gene lost 2 bases, with 18 bases spanning the gap. CDR1 SGHVS and CDR2 FNYEAQ come from the germline V gene. The CDR3 loop reads CASSLLDPTVVQETQYF. The CDR3, as DNA: TGTGCCAGCAGCTTATTGGATCCGACAGTCGTACAAGAGACCCAGTACTTC.

This clone was seen only a few times. The V call is TRBV21-1, the J call TRBJ1-2. TRBV21-1 is tagged as a pseudogene. CDR3 size: 14 residues. Here the CDR3 DNA reads TGTGCCAGCAGTCCGCGGGGGTTTCTCTATGGCTACACCTTC. This codes for CASSPRGFLYGYTF.

This clone came up once. Here the CDR3 DNA reads TGTGCCAGCAGCGTGGGAGGGGGCCAAGAGACCCAGTACTTC. This codes for CASSVGGGQETQYF. The chain employs TRBV9 and TRBJ2-5; tentative D call: TRBD2 (7 bases). Trimming removed 2 bases at V and 1 base at J, with 9 bases between. The CDR3 is 14 residues long. Germline V gives CDR1 SGDLS, CDR2 YYNGEE.

This clone turned up a few times. J is TRBJ2-7 and V is TRBV19; 11 bases align to TRBD2. Germline assignment: CDR1 LNHDA and CDR2 SQIVND (reference sequence). The CDR3 loop spans 14 amino acids. Germline trimming cut 3 bases from V and 7 bases from J; bases unmatched to any gene: 5. CDR3 nucleotides: TGTGCCAGTAGTATCACTAGCGGGGGAGGGGAGCAGTACTTC. This codes for CASSITSGGGEQYF.

CDR3 loop: CASSLTRGREETQYF. CDR3 DNA sequence: TGCGCCAGCAGCCTTACCAGGGGGCGGGAGGAGACCCAGTACTTC. The chain recombines TRBV5-1 with TRBJ2-5; D is perhaps TRBD1 (8 bases). This CDR3 is built from 15 residues. Germline assignment: CDR1 SGHRS and CDR2 YFSETQ. Trimming removed 4 bases at V and 5 bases at J, with 18 bases between.

The rearrangement joins TRBV7-2 to TRBJ2-7; TRBD1 matches at 8 bases. Per the germline V gene, CDR1 is SGHTA and CDR2 is FQGNSA. The V segment lost 2 bases and the J segment 1 base; nucleotides outside the gene matches: 10. CDR3 length: 17 residues. CDR3 region: CASSLRLGRGLSYEQYF. The CDR3 region has the DNA TGTGCCAGCAGCTTACGGTTGGGCAGGGGGCTTTCCTACGAGCAGTACTTC.

The chain is built from TRBV5-1 and TRBJ1-6; no firm D call. This CDR3 comprises 13 residues. Germline CDR1 reads SGHRS; CDR2 reads YFSETQ. The V gene lost 0 bases and the J gene lost 10 bases, with 8 bases spanning the gap. CDR3 DNA: TGCGCCAGCAGCTTGGCCTCGAGATCACCCCTCCACTTT. It translates to CASSLASRSPLHF.

The chain recombines TRBV19 with TRBJ1-1; D uncertain. This CDR3 is built from 15 residues. V was trimmed by 6 bases and J by 4 bases, leaving 18 bases between them. The germline CDR1 and CDR2 sequences are LNHDA and SQIVND (reference sequence). The CDR3 DNA reads TGTGCCAGTAGAATCACCTCGGGGTTGACCACTGAAGCTTTCTTT. Protein sequence: CASRITSGLTTEAFF.

V gene TRBV6-5 combines with J gene TRBJ2-7; 13 bases are a match to TRBD2. The ends lost 8 bases at V and 5 bases at J; junction bases unmatched: 9. Germline assignment: CDR1 MNHEY and CDR2 SVGAGI. The length of the CDR3 is 15 residues. CDR3 nucleotides: TGTGCCAGCCGCAAGTCGGGACTAGCGGGGAACGAGCAGTACTTC. It specifies CASRKSGLAGNEQYF.

This clone was observed a single time. The chain employs TRBV27 and TRBJ2-2; 9 bases line up with TRBD1. Germline V gene sequence: CDR1 MNHEY, CDR2 SMNVEV (reference sequence). The CDR3 length is 14 residues. Trimming at V came to 4 bases and at J to 7 bases, leaving 4 bases not matched to a gene. CDR3 loop: CASSSGTGFGELFF. DNA of the CDR3: TGTGCCAGCAGTTCCGGGACAGGGTTCGGGGAGCTGTTTTTT.

The chain has TRBV9 and TRBJ2-1; D possibly corresponds to TRBD2 (7 bases). The CDR3 is made up of 17 amino acids. Germline loops: CDR1 SGDLS, CDR2 YYNGEE. Trimming cost V 0 bases and J 5 bases, with 18 bases left between them. CDR3: CASSVDRAGKGDNEQFF. CDR3 DNA: TGTGCCAGCAGCGTAGATCGAGCGGGGAAGGGGGACAATGAGCAGTTCTTC.

The chain employs TRBV6-5 and TRBJ2-7; maybe TRBD1 (5 bases). The germline gives CDR1 MNHEY, CDR2 SVGAGI. CDR3 length equals 14 residues. Trimming took off 5 bases at V and 6 bases at J, with 17 bases between the two ends. The CDR3 loop reads CASSNAQSRVEQYF. The DNA for the CDR3 is TGTGCCAGCAGTAATGCGCAGTCCAGGGTCGAGCAGTACTTC.

V and J are TRBV7-9 and TRBJ1-1; D is possibly TRBD1 (5 bases). CDR1 SEHNR and CDR2 FQNEAQ come from the germline V gene (reference sequence). V was trimmed by 8 bases and J by 0 bases, leaving 19 bases between them. The CDR3 runs 16 residues. Here the CDR3 reads CASQPRDFSLNTEAFF. DNA of the CDR3: TGTGCCAGCCAACCCAGGGACTTTTCTTTGAACACTGAAGCTTTCTTT.

This sequence joins TRBV18 and TRBJ1-1; 9 positions match TRBD1. Trimming at V came to 3 bases and at J to 5 bases, leaving 13 bases not matched to a gene. The CDR3 contains 17 residues. Germline V CDR1 and CDR2: KGHSH, LQKENI. In nucleotides, the CDR3 is TGTGCCAGCTCACCCTCCGGGACAGGGTCGGTAGGGACTGAAGCTTTCTTT. The encoded protein is CASSPSGTGSVGTEAFF.

V and J are TRBV18 and TRBJ2-5, with unresolved D. The CDR3 has 13 amino acids. Germline values: CDR1 KGHSH, CDR2 LQKENI. Trimming removed 0 bases at V and 3 bases at J, with 5 bases between. The CDR3 region is CASSPPAKETQYF. The CDR3 DNA reads as TGTGCCAGCTCACCACCGGCAAAAGAGACCCAGTACTTC.

In DNA form, the CDR3 reads TGTGCCAGCAGTTACTCGGGGAGCAGGGGGCTAAATGAGCAGTTCTTC. Translated, it gives CASSYSGSRGLNEQFF. J is TRBJ2-1 and V is TRBV6-6, with TRBD1 identical over 8 bases. The junction had 8 bases not matched to a gene; V was cut back by 0 bases and J by 7 bases. Germline CDR1 and CDR2: MNHNY and SVGAGI (reference sequence). This CDR3 contains 16 residues.

The chain employs TRBV6-2 or TRBV6-3 and TRBJ1-2; the match to TRBD1 covers 9 bases. Germline values: CDR1 MNHEY, CDR2 SVGEGT. The CDR3 runs to 15 residues. The trim removed 0 bases at V and 4 bases at J, leaving 3 bases unmatched. CDR3 bases: TGTGCCAGCAGTTACTCCGCGACAGGGGGCTATGGCTACACCTTC. This gives the protein CASSYSATGGYGYTF.

The table lists this clone with a count of one. An end of the junction does not agree with germline; a read error may underlie this. The rearrangement links TRBV6-1 to TRBJ1-1, with D hard to call. Looked up from germline, CDR1 is MNHNS and CDR2 is SASEGT. This CDR3 contains 13 residues. The CDR3 reads CASSEGGSTEAFF. The CDR3 DNA is TGTGCCAGCAGCGAAGGAGGGAGCACTGAAGCTTTCTTT.

The chain couples TRBV5-6 to TRBJ2-4, with 7 bases matching TRBD2. The trim removed 5 bases at V and 7 bases at J, leaving 12 bases unmatched. Germline V gives CDR1 SGHDT, CDR2 YYEEEE. The CDR3 has 15 residues. The CDR3 loop is CASSITGLGGNIQYF. For the CDR3, the DNA is TGTGCCAGCAGTATTACAGGACTCGGGGGGAACATTCAGTACTTC.

This chain uses TRBV11-2 with TRBJ2-5, with D hard to call. CDR1 and CDR2 (germline): SGHAT, FQNNGV. The CDR3 runs 14 residues. V lost 3 bases to trimming and J lost 0 bases, with 8 bases between them. The CDR3 sequence: CASSLVGYQETQYF. In DNA form, the CDR3 reads TGTGCCAGCAGCTTGGTCGGGTACCAAGAGACCCAGTACTTC.

The chain carries TRBV6-5 and TRBJ1-5, with D perhaps TRBD1 (6 bases). The CDR3 is 14 amino acids. V was shortened by 4 bases and J by 3 bases, with 10 bases between the two germline ends. Germline V gene data show CDR1 as MNHEY and CDR2 as SVGAGI. DNA of the CDR3: TGTGCCAGCAGTTGGGGGGGCCCCAATCAGCCCCAGCATTTT. Encoded protein: CASSWGGPNQPQHF.